The TCR beta chain described here comes from a study of vaccination and CD4 T cells after COVID-19. Study-wide context: Convalescent patients were SARS-CoV-2 positive by nasal swab PCR; nine mild, one severe. SARS-CoV-2, HCoV-NL63, HCoV-OC43 and HCoV-229E supplied the overlapping spike peptides used to stimulate cells. Control wells got either CEFX epitopes, HIV-1 Nef peptides, or no peptide at all.

The treatment was: roughly 10-day PBMC culture with coronavirus spike peptide pools or control peptides (ViraFEST assay). Negative selection separated CD4+ T cells from approximately 9-day cultures. For this clonotype: The antigen remains unidentified.

Per the germline V gene, CDR1 is DFQATT and CDR2 is SNEGSKA (reference sequence). This CDR3 has 14 amino acids. The V and J ends lost 4 bases and 2 bases, in that order; junction bases with no gene match: 4. The Oncomine TCR Beta short-read assay sequenced DNA from cultured CD4+ T cells. TCRdb reanalysed the PCR reads using MiXCR and keeps one entry per CDR3 protein. Here the sample spans tens of thousands of distinct CDR3 sequences, 66% being singletons. Specimen: CD4+ T cells from blood, cultured in vitro. The TCR comes from a human donor who had recovered from COVID-19. The V call is TRBV20-1, the J call TRBJ1-4, with 7 bases that match TRBD1. The CDR3 coding sequence is TGCAGTGCTAATGACAGGGCGACTAATGAAAAACTGTTTTTT. Residues: CSANDRATNEKLFF.